This T cell receptor (beta chain) was obtained from a study of technical replicates of blood from a few donors. Profiling relied on immunoSEQ multiplex PCR, and the TCRdb table lists in-frame clones only, not all of them. The sample comprises under 85,000 clones, around 96% of which are singletons, and less than 0.35% rests with the top ten. This clone showed up just once. CDR1 is PRHDT and CDR2 is FYEKMQ in the germline V gene (reference sequence). Trimming removed 3 bases at V and 9 bases at J, with 12 bases between. CDR3 length: 13 residues. Material: T cells isolated from PBMCs. This chain joins TRBV13 and TRBJ2-1; the D is unclear. The sequence came from a human donor in good health. The CDR3 DNA is TGTGCCAGCAGCTTGCGAGCTTGGAGTGAGCAGTTCTTC. Its translation is CASSLRAWSEQFF.